Below are 23 T cell receptor beta chains sequenced from a single sample in a study of T cell changes during pregnancy in multiple sclerosis. The repertoire was sequenced with immunoSEQ multiplex PCR; TCRdb's copy has only in-frame clones and lacks some. The profile shows tens of thousands of clones, 80% to 95% of them singletons. The specimen was peripheral blood, collected after pregnancy. The receptors here all came from a female donor with multiple sclerosis, enrolled in a pregnancy study.

The rearrangement joins TRBV9 to TRBJ2-7, with 7 bases that match TRBD1. The CDR3 runs to 13 residues. V shed 4 bases and J 5 bases; nucleotides not matched to a gene: 6. Looked up from germline, CDR1 is SGDLS and CDR2 is YYNGEE. The CDR3 DNA sequence: TGTGCCAGCAGCCCCCGGACAGGTGACGAGCAGTACTTC. Translated, it gives CASSPRTGDEQYF.

The rearrangement links TRBV6-6 to TRBJ2-3, with 9 bases matching TRBD2. CDR1 is MNHNY, CDR2 SVGAGI, per germline (reference sequence). This CDR3 is built from 15 residues. V lost 6 bases and J lost 2; bases outside the gene matches: 6. The DNA of the CDR3 is TGTGCCAGCAGGACGGCGGGGGGGAACACAGATACGCAGTATTTT. Residues: CASRTAGGNTDTQYF.

The CDR3 loop is CASSPSGSENQPQHF. The CDR3 region has the DNA TGTGCCAGCAGCCCATCCGGGTCTGAAAATCAGCCCCAGCATTTT. The chain combines TRBV7-8 with TRBJ1-5; D is unresolved. Trimming stripped 5 bases from V and 4 bases from J, with 15 bases between. Germline V gives CDR1 SGHVS, CDR2 FQNEAQ. The CDR3 covers 15 residues.

The chain is built from TRBV5-5 and TRBJ2-1; a possible D gene is TRBD2 (6 bases). The germline V and J ends were trimmed by 0 bases and 11 bases, with 9 bases remaining between them. This CDR3 region has 12 residues. Germline assignment: CDR1 SGHKS and CDR2 YYEKEE (reference sequence). CDR3 in DNA: TGTGCCAGCAGCTTGGTCCTAGCGCAGCAGTTCTTC. Translating it yields CASSLVLAQQFF.

This rearrangement joins TRBV29-1 to TRBJ2-3; no definite D call. V lost 6 bases to trimming and J lost 0 bases, with 4 bases between them. Per germline, CDR1 SQVTM and CDR2 ANQGSEA. This CDR3 spans 11 amino acids. The CDR3 DNA reads as TGCAGCGTCAGTAGCACAGATACGCAGTATTTT. Its protein is CSVSSTDTQYF.

The V call is TRBV6-1, the J call TRBJ1-6, with D possibly TRBD1 on 5 matching bases. Germline V gives CDR1 MNHNS, CDR2 SASEGT. The CDR3 length is 16 residues. V was clipped by 2 bases and J by 0 bases, with 8 bases between them. The CDR3 region has the DNA TGTGCCAGCAGTGAAAGGGGCAGCTCCTATAATTCACCCCTCCACTTT. As protein: CASSERGSSYNSPLHF.

This sequence joins TRBV12-5 and TRBJ2-3; 8 nucleotides align to TRBD2. CDR1 and CDR2 from the germline V gene are LGHNT and FRNRAP. V dropped 0 bases and J dropped 2; count of bases not matched to a gene: 10. This CDR3 region has 18 residues. As DNA, the CDR3 is TGTGCTAGTGGTTTGGTACGGGCCAGCGGGGGCTTCACAGATACGCAGTATTTT. Amino acids: CASGLVRASGGFTDTQYF.

The chain uses TRBV19 and TRBJ2-3; a possible D gene is TRBD1 (6 bases). Trimming pared 3 bases from V and 3 bases from J, leaving 13 bases between. From germline, CDR1 is LNHDA and CDR2 SQIVND (reference sequence). The CDR3 is made up of 15 amino acids. The CDR3 DNA reads as TGTGCCAGTAGTATTTTAGGGCAGGGGACAGATACGCAGTATTTT. This encodes CASSILGQGTDTQYF.

The rearrangement links TRBV6-1 to TRBJ1-3; TRBD1 is a possible D gene (6 bases). The V end lost 7 bases, the J end lost 6 bases, and 10 bases lay between the germline ends. Germline V lookup: CDR1 MNHNS, CDR2 SASEGT. This CDR3 contains 12 residues. The CDR3 DNA reads as TGTGCCAGCAAGGCAGGGGAAAACACCATATATTTT. It specifies CASKAGENTIYF.

V is TRBV6-5 and J is TRBJ1-2, with D perhaps matching TRBD1 (6 bases). This CDR3 comprises 12 residues. The ends were cut back, 2 bases at V and 8 bases at J, with 9 bases in the middle. In germline, CDR1 is MNHEY, CDR2 SVGAGI. The CDR3 bases are TGTGCCAGCAGTTACAACAGGGACGGCTACACCTTC. This codes for CASSYNRDGYTF.

This chain joins TRBV5-1 and TRBJ1-1; D possibly corresponds to TRBD1 (5 bases). CDR1 and CDR2 (germline): SGHRS, YFSETQ. The CDR3 runs to 13 residues. Trimming stripped 0 bases from V and 5 bases from J, with 8 bases between. The CDR3 DNA reads as TGCGCCAGCAGCTTGGATGGGGGGACTGAAGCTTTCTTT. This codes for CASSLDGGTEAFF.

This sequence joins TRBV9 and TRBJ1-5, with unresolved D. V dropped 0 bases and J dropped 9 bases, with 10 bases sitting between them. Germline CDR1 is SGDLS and CDR2 is YYNGEE. The CDR3 has 13 amino acids. The CDR3 sequence is CASSVELASPQHF. CDR3 in DNA: TGTGCCAGCAGCGTAGAGTTGGCCTCGCCCCAGCATTTT. The full variable domain, rest sourced from reference TRBV9 and TRBJ1-5, is DSGVTQTPKHLITATGQRVTLRCSPRSGDLSVYWYQQSLDQGLQFLIQYYNGEERAKGNILERFSAQQFPDLHSELNLSSLELGDSALYFCASSVELASPQHFGDGTRLSIL.

The chain combines TRBV5-1 with TRBJ2-7; TRBD1 is a possible D gene (5 bases). The length of the CDR3 is 14 residues. CDR1 SGHRS and CDR2 YFSETQ come from the germline V gene. The V gene lost 2 bases and the J gene lost 4 bases, with 13 bases spanning the gap. In nucleotides, the CDR3 is TGCGCCAGCAGCTTCGCAGGGTTTGGATACGAGCAGTACTTC. The encoded protein is CASSFAGFGYEQYF.

The chain employs TRBV7-3 and TRBJ1-5; possibly TRBD1 for D (5 bases). V lost 2 bases and J lost 1, with 9 bases in between. The CDR3 totals 15 residues. CDR1 is SGHTA, CDR2 FQGTGA, per germline. The CDR3 sequence is CASSLVQGSNQPQHF. CDR3 in DNA: TGTGCCAGCAGCTTAGTCCAGGGCAGCAATCAGCCCCAGCATTTT.

The CDR3, as DNA: TGTGCCAGCAGCCCCCCAGGGGAGAATGAGCAGTTCTTC. Translating gives CASSPPGENEQFF. The gene calls are TRBV5-4 and TRBJ2-1; maybe TRBD1 (6 bases). CDR3 length: 13 amino acids. Deletions cut 4 bases from V and 7 bases from J, with 12 bases between. Germline V gene sequence: CDR1 SGHNT, CDR2 YYREEE (reference sequence).

J is TRBJ2-3 and V is TRBV11-2, with 9 bases aligning to TRBD2. The CDR3 is 14 amino acids. J lost 1 base, V lost 4 bases, and 0 bases had no gene match. Germline CDR1 is SGHAT and CDR2 is FQNNGV. The CDR3 region is CASSSSGGTDTQYF. DNA for the CDR3: TGTGCCAGCAGCTCTAGCGGGGGCACAGATACGCAGTATTTT.

The chain uses TRBV19 and TRBJ1-2; 11 bases agree with TRBD1. The CDR3 totals 15 residues. Trimming at V came to 4 bases and at J to 7 bases, leaving 8 bases not matched to a gene. Germline V gene lookup returns CDR1 LNHDA and CDR2 SQIVND (reference sequence). This CDR3 is CASSTRTGGLVGYTF. DNA of the CDR3: TGTGCCAGTAGTACCCGGACAGGGGGCCTCGTTGGCTACACCTTC.

The rearrangement uses TRBV6-6 and TRBJ2-1; unclear D gene. The germline gives CDR1 MNHNY, CDR2 SVGAGI (reference sequence). V lost 6 bases and J lost 9, with 9 bases in between. The CDR3 spans 11 residues. As DNA, the CDR3 is TGTGCCAGCAGGTCGGTTACTGAGCAGTTCTTC. Protein product: CASRSVTEQFF.

The genes are TRBV9 and TRBJ2-7, with 9 nucleotides matching TRBD1. Germline V gene data show CDR1 as SGDLS and CDR2 as YYNGEE. The CDR3 has 15 amino acids. The J segment lost 2 bases and the V segment lost 4 bases, leaving 7 bases of the junction unmatched. CDR3 loop: CASSPTGGSTYEQYF. CDR3 coding DNA: TGTGCCAGCAGCCCGACAGGGGGTTCTACCTACGAGCAGTACTTC.

This chain uses TRBV6-1 with TRBJ2-5; 11 bases fit TRBD1. Germline CDR1 MNHNS, CDR2 SASEGT. This CDR3 contains 13 residues. Losses at the gene ends were 7 bases for V and 5 bases for J; bases not matched to a gene: 3. CDR3 sequence (DNA): TGTGCCAGCATTAGGACAGGGGGCGAGACCCAGTACTTC. This codes for CASIRTGGETQYF.

This chain links TRBV11-2 with TRBJ1-1, with D possibly being TRBD1 (5 bases). Deletions cut 6 bases from V and 7 bases from J, with 15 bases between. The CDR3 sequence is 13 residues long. Germline V gene sequence: CDR1 SGHAT, CDR2 FQNNGV. The chain's CDR3 is CASSPTPGVEAFF. CDR3 coding DNA: TGTGCCAGCAGTCCCACCCCGGGGGTTGAAGCTTTCTTT.

The J gene is TRBJ2-3, the V gene TRBV5-1, with 12 bases that match TRBD2. Germline V lookup: CDR1 SGHRS, CDR2 YFSETQ. The V segment lost 0 bases and the J segment 5 bases; nucleotides outside the gene matches: 10. The CDR3 runs 18 residues. CDR3 protein: CASSLAMTSGGPIDTQYF. The CDR3 bases are TGCGCCAGCAGCTTGGCGATGACTAGCGGGGGCCCCATAGATACGCAGTATTTT. Using reference TRBV5-1 and TRBJ2-3 for the parts outside the CDR3, the full variable domain is KAGVTQTPRYLIKTRGQQVTLSCSPISGHRSVSWYQQTPGQGLQFLFEYFSETQRNKGNFPGRFSGRQFSNSRSEMNVSTLELGDSALYLCASSLAMTSGGPIDTQYFGPGTRLTVL.

The V gene is TRBV16, the J gene TRBJ1-1, with TRBD1 identical over 7 bases. This CDR3 is built from 14 residues. Losses at the gene ends were 4 bases for V and 4 bases for J; bases not matched to a gene: 6. CDR1 and CDR2 from the germline V gene are KGHSY and FQNENV. The CDR3 DNA follows: TGTGCCAGCAGCCCCCGACAGGGCACCACTGAAGCTTTCTTT. Translation gives CASSPRQGTTEAFF.